These 28 T cell receptor beta chains came from one sample sequenced in a study of T cell repertoires in cytomegalovirus infection. One entry per CDR3 protein, called by TCRdb with MiXCR from the reads. Of about 400,000 distinct CDR3 sequences in the sample, roughly 18% are singletons; the top ten hold 8.5% to 10%. Sequences were obtained from PBMCs. The receptors were sampled from a human donor in good health (CMV status not recorded). Some clones in this sample may be carry-over from other donors' samples.

The rearrangement links TRBV20-1 to TRBJ2-5; D may match TRBD1 or TRBD2 (5 bases each). V dropped 0 bases and J dropped 2 bases, with 10 bases sitting between them. Looked up from germline, CDR1 is DFQATT and CDR2 is SNEGSKA (reference sequence). This CDR3 has 14 residues. In DNA, the CDR3 is TGCAGTGCTAGAGATCGAGGGACGCAAGAGACCCAGTACTTC. Its protein is CSARDRGTQETQYF.

This clonotype was seen ten or more times. The chain combines TRBV7-2 with TRBJ1-1; D remains ambiguous. The V end was cut by 4 bases, the J end by 4 bases, with 13 bases between. There are 14 residues in the CDR3. Per germline, CDR1 SGHTA and CDR2 FQGNSA. DNA for the CDR3: TGTGCCAGCAGCTCTAAGAGTCGGGGCACTGAAGCTTTCTTT. Amino acid sequence: CASSSKSRGTEAFF.

The CDR3 DNA is TGCGCCAGCAGCCGGGGCGAAGCGGGAGGGAATGAGCAGTTCTTC. This encodes CASSRGEAGGNEQFF. The chain joins TRBV5-1 to TRBJ2-1; the match to TRBD2 covers 10 bases. The trim removed 4 bases at V and 7 bases at J, leaving 8 bases unmatched. This CDR3 is 15 amino acids long. The germline CDR1 and CDR2 sequences are SGHRS and YFSETQ.

This clonotype was seen only a few times. The J gene is TRBJ2-7, the V gene TRBV10-1; 8 bases map to TRBD1. The germline V gene encodes CDR1 WNHNN and CDR2 SYGVQD (reference sequence). V dropped 3 bases and J dropped 6; count of bases not matched to a gene: 7. The CDR3 is made up of 14 amino acids. CDR3 sequence: CASSDSDRASEQYF. In DNA form, the CDR3 reads TGCGCCAGCAGTGATTCGGACAGGGCCAGCGAGCAGTACTTC.

The gene calls are TRBV4-3 and TRBJ2-3; 7 nucleotides align to TRBD2. This CDR3 has 19 residues. V lost 0 bases, J lost 3 bases, and 15 bases stayed unmatched. Germline CDR1 reads LGHNA; CDR2 reads YSLEER. The CDR3, as DNA: TGCGCCAGCAGCCAAGATTTGATCCCGGCGGGAGAATTTACAGATACGCAGTATTTT. Amino acid sequence: CASSQDLIPAGEFTDTQYF.

About this clonotype itself: This may arise from a read error, as a much more abundant clone is one base away. This chain connects TRBV7-2 to TRBJ1-2, with 9 bases identical to TRBD1. The junction had 4 bases not matched to a gene; V was cut back by 4 bases and J by 7 bases. The CDR3 consists of 13 residues. In germline, CDR1 is SGHTA, CDR2 FQGNSA. The CDR3 region is CASSWDRASGYTF. The CDR3 DNA follows: TGTGCCAGCAGCTGGGACAGGGCCAGTGGCTACACCTTC. Variable domain in full (rest from reference TRBV7-2 and TRBJ1-2): GAGVSQSPSNKVTEKGKDVELRCDPISGHTALYWYRQSLGQGLEFLIYFQGNSAPDKSGLPSDRFSAERTGGSVSTLTIQRTQQEDSAVYLCASSWDRASGYTFGSGTRLTVV.

This clonotype appeared many times. V gene TRBV7-2 combines with J gene TRBJ1-2, with D uncertain. There are 13 residues in the CDR3. With 5 bases removed from V and 7 bases from J, the gap between germline ends came to 14 bases. CDR1 is SGHTA, CDR2 FQGNSA, per germline. For the CDR3, the DNA is TGTGCCAGCAGCCCCGGACCTCCCTCTGGCTACACCTTC. Its protein product is CASSPGPPSGYTF.

This clonotype was seen at least ten times. The V call is TRBV12-3 or TRBV12-4, the J call TRBJ1-5; D remains unclear. The CDR3 spans 13 residues. V dropped 3 bases and J dropped 7 bases, with 10 bases sitting between them. Here the CDR3 DNA reads TGTGCCAGCAGTTTTTTTCAGGACCAGCCCCAGCATTTT. Translated, it gives CASSFFQDQPQHF.

This clonotype showed up just a few times. The V call is TRBV6-1, the J call TRBJ2-3; 10 bases match TRBD2. In germline, CDR1 is MNHNS, CDR2 SASEGT. Trimming cost V 5 bases and J 7 bases; bases outside gene matches: 12. The length of the CDR3 is 16 residues. Written as DNA, the CDR3 is TGTGCCAGCAGTCCCGGTTATAGCGGGGGGCGCAATACGCAGTATTTT. This translates into CASSPGYSGGRNTQYF.

J is TRBJ1-1 and V is TRBV18, with a weak D call TRBD1 (5 bases). The CDR3 runs 16 residues. The V end lost 4 bases, the J end lost 1 base, and 16 bases lay between the germline ends. Germline loops: CDR1 KGHSH, CDR2 LQKENI. CDR3 in amino acids: CASSRDEGRANTEAFF. In DNA, the CDR3 is TGTGCCAGCTCACGTGATGAGGGACGGGCGAACACTGAAGCTTTCTTT.

This clonotype was observed a few times. V gene TRBV27 combines with J gene TRBJ2-7; D is possibly TRBD2 (5 bases). The CDR3 length is 14 residues. V was trimmed by 5 bases and J by 3 bases, leaving 14 bases between them. The germline V gene has CDR1 MNHEY and CDR2 SMNVEV (reference sequence). The CDR3 nucleotides are TGTGCCAGCAGTCACCTTGGAGAGGGCTACGAGCAGTACTTC. This gives the protein CASSHLGEGYEQYF.

This clonotype was recorded at least ten times. The rearrangement uses TRBV12-3 or TRBV12-4 and TRBJ1-2, with D hard to call. Trimming pared 4 bases from V and 4 bases from J, leaving 7 bases between. The CDR3 sequence is 12 residues long. The CDR3 is CASSSGGYGYTF. CDR3 DNA: TGTGCCAGCAGTTCAGGAGGCTATGGCTACACCTTC.

The chain has TRBV19 and TRBJ1-2, with TRBD1 as a possible D gene (6 bases). Deletions cut 7 bases from V and 10 bases from J, with 28 bases between. This CDR3 contains 16 residues. Looked up from germline, CDR1 is LNHDA and CDR2 is SQIVND (reference sequence). The CDR3 loop is CASMRGDYYKGGNYTF. The CDR3 bases are TGTGCCAGTATGAGGGGGGATTACTACAAAGGAGGAAACTACACCTTC.

This clonotype has ten or more counts. V is TRBV7-2 and J is TRBJ1-5, with D tentatively TRBD1 (5 bases). Germline V lookup: CDR1 SGHTA, CDR2 FQGNSA. V was trimmed by 1 base and J by 0 bases, leaving 7 bases between them. This CDR3 is 15 amino acids long. CDR3: CASSLGDPSNQPQHF. The CDR3 DNA sequence: TGTGCCAGCAGCTTAGGGGACCCTAGCAATCAGCCCCAGCATTTT.

This clonotype has more than one count but fewer than ten. The V and J genes are TRBV5-4 and TRBJ2-3, with 8 positions matching TRBD1. The CDR3 consists of 14 residues. Germline V gene lookup returns CDR1 SGHNT and CDR2 YYREEE (reference sequence). V was clipped by 4 bases and J by 7 bases; unmatched bases: 8. The CDR3 spells CASSMDREENTQYF. The CDR3 bases are TGTGCCAGCAGCATGGACAGGGAGGAGAATACGCAGTATTTT.

The chain couples TRBV6-2 or TRBV6-3 to TRBJ2-1, with D hard to call. Trimming removed 4 bases from V and 13 bases from J, with 23 bases in between. CDR1 and CDR2 from the germline V gene are MNHEY and SVGEGT. The CDR3 spans 15 residues. CDR3 coding DNA: TGTGCCAGCAGTTCCTCCTCGGACCGCACTCAAGAACAGTTCTTC. Its protein product is CASSSSSDRTQEQFF.

This clonotype was observed a handful of times. This chain links TRBV5-1 with TRBJ1-5; 7 nucleotides line up with TRBD1. CDR1 is SGHRS, CDR2 YFSETQ, per germline. The CDR3 covers 15 residues. Trimming removed 0 bases from V and 3 bases from J; junction bases left unmatched: 3. Here the CDR3 DNA reads TGCGCCAGCAGCTTGGGGGACAGAGACAATCAGCCCCAGCATTTT. It encodes CASSLGDRDNQPQHF. The whole variable domain, filled in from reference TRBV5-1 and TRBJ1-5, reads KAGVTQTPRYLIKTRGQQVTLSCSPISGHRSVSWYQQTPGQGLQFLFEYFSETQRNKGNFPGRFSGRQFSNSRSEMNVSTLELGDSALYLCASSLGDRDNQPQHFGDGTRLSIL.

This clonotype appeared a few times. CDR3 DNA: TGTGCCAGCCGGACGGGTGAACTCGGCTACACCTTC. This translates into CASRTGELGYTF. This chain joins TRBV19 and TRBJ1-2; D gene unclear. The CDR3 has 12 amino acids. Trimming removed 9 bases from V and 8 bases from J, with 16 bases in between. Germline V CDR1 and CDR2: LNHDA, SQIVND (reference sequence).

This clonotype has a count of ten or more. V usage is TRBV7-2 and J usage is TRBJ2-5, with 9 nucleotides matching TRBD1. Trimming took 1 base from V and 7 from J; bases not matched to a gene: 7. Per the germline V gene, CDR1 is SGHTA and CDR2 is FQGNSA. The CDR3 sequence is 15 residues long. Written as DNA, the CDR3 is TGTGCCAGCAGCTTAGGGGGGACAGGGATATGGACCCAGTACTTC. Encoded protein: CASSLGGTGIWTQYF.

This clonotype was detected only a few times. The genes are TRBV2 and TRBJ2-1, with D possibly called TRBD1 or TRBD2 (5 bases each). The CDR3 extends over 16 amino acids. V lost 10 bases and J lost 5, with 24 bases in between. CDR1 and CDR2 (germline): SNHLY, FYNNEI. The CDR3 DNA follows: TGTGCCACCCCGGGACGCCTGGACGGACGAGACAATGAGCAGTTCTTC. Translation gives CATPGRLDGRDNEQFF.

In this sample, this clonotype turned up many times. This sequence joins TRBV12-3 or TRBV12-4 and TRBJ2-1, with 7 bases identical to TRBD2. The CDR3 loop spans 15 amino acids. After removal of 7 bases from V and 0 bases from J, the junction contained 6 bases not matched to a gene. In DNA form, the CDR3 reads TGTGCCAGCACCACCGCGGGGGACTCCTACAATGAGCAGTTCTTC. Encoded protein: CASTTAGDSYNEQFF.

There are a few counts of this clonotype. V is TRBV20-1 and J is TRBJ2-7; tentatively, D is TRBD1 (7 bases). Per germline, CDR1 DFQATT and CDR2 SNEGSKA (reference sequence). Trimming pared 0 bases from V and 4 bases from J, leaving 16 bases between. There are 15 residues in the CDR3. CDR3 in DNA: TGCAGTGCTAGAGATGGGGGGACAGATTCTTACGAGCAGTACTTC. This translates into CSARDGGTDSYEQYF.

This clonotype came up a few times. V usage is TRBV12-5 and J usage is TRBJ1-2; possibly TRBD1 for D (5 bases). V lost 3 bases and J 4 bases, leaving 6 bases between the germline ends. The CDR3 is made up of 12 amino acids. Germline V gene lookup returns CDR1 LGHNT and CDR2 FRNRAP. CDR3 bases: TGTGCTAGTGGTTTCCAGGGCTATGGCTACACCTTC. This translates into CASGFQGYGYTF.

This clonotype has ten or more counts. The chain employs TRBV7-9 and TRBJ2-7, with a tentative D call TRBD1 (5 bases). This CDR3 is 15 amino acids long. Germline values: CDR1 SEHNR, CDR2 FQNEAQ (reference sequence). The germline V and J ends were trimmed by 4 bases and 6 bases, with 19 bases remaining between them. DNA for the CDR3: TGTGCCAGCAGCTCCCAATTTACCCAGGGTGCCGAGCAGTACTTC. Translating gives CASSSQFTQGAEQYF.

The chain combines TRBV7-2 with TRBJ2-7; 10 positions agree with TRBD2. The germline V gene has CDR1 SGHTA and CDR2 FQGNSA. V dropped 4 bases and J dropped 9; count of bases not matched to a gene: 3. CDR3 length: 12 amino acids. DNA for the CDR3: TGTGCCAGCAGCTCTAGCGGGAGTTCGCAGTACTTC. The encoded protein is CASSSSGSSQYF.

This clonotype has a single count. The J gene is TRBJ2-4, the V gene TRBV6-2 or TRBV6-3, with TRBD1 identical over 8 bases. V shed 6 bases and J 1 base; nucleotides not matched to a gene: 5. The CDR3 loop spans 15 amino acids. CDR1 and CDR2 from the germline V gene are MNHEY and SVGEGT. CDR3 bases: TGTGCCAGCAGAAGGGGACAGGCCGCCAAAAACATTCAGTACTTC. Protein product: CASRRGQAAKNIQYF.

This clonotype was observed many times. This CDR3 reads CASSLWREGQGEQFF. In DNA, the CDR3 is TGTGCCAGCAGCTTATGGCGGGAGGGCCAGGGTGAGCAGTTCTTC. This chain joins TRBV7-7 and TRBJ2-1; 9 positions agree with TRBD2. The CDR3 has 15 residues. Germline V gene lookup returns CDR1 SSHAT and CDR2 FNYEAQ (reference sequence). J was trimmed by 9 bases and V by 2 bases; bases with no gene match: 8.

Ten or more counts support this clonotype. V and J are TRBV7-8 and TRBJ2-5; D gene ambiguous. CDR1 and CDR2 from the germline V gene are SGHVS and FQNEAQ. CDR3 length: 14 amino acids. Between the trimmed V and J ends, which lost 5 bases and 4 bases, there was a span of 14 bases. The CDR3 loop reads CASSHRVPRETQYF. In DNA form, the CDR3 reads TGTGCCAGCAGCCACCGGGTCCCAAGAGAGACCCAGTACTTC.